These 16 T cell receptor beta chains originate from one sample sequenced in a study of response to subunit inactivated influenza vaccine. TCRdb reprocessed the RT-PCR reads via MiXCR and lists one record per CDR3 protein. The repertoire includes 560,000 or so distinct CDR3 sequences, approximately 7.1% of them detected once, and 13% sits in the top ten. This specimen consisted of PBMCs from blood, obtained around 25 months after vaccination. The source is a man aged 45-69 years who received an inactivated influenza vaccine.

This clonotype appeared a few times. The rearrangement uses TRBV7-2 and TRBJ1-5; D not certain. Germline CDR1 and CDR2: SGHTA and FQGNSA. The CDR3 totals 14 residues. Trimming left V 5 bases short and J 4 bases short, with 12 bases between. CDR3 sequence reads: CASSTGRGNQPQHF. The CDR3 region has the DNA TGTGCCAGCAGCACCGGACGAGGTAATCAGCCCCAGCATTTT.

Only a few counts were recorded for this clonotype. This chain uses TRBV18 with TRBJ2-3; D is perhaps TRBD1 (5 bases). The ends were cut back, 5 bases at V and 6 bases at J, with 18 bases in the middle. This CDR3 region has 15 residues. Looked up from germline, CDR1 is KGHSH and CDR2 is LQKENI. The chain's CDR3 is CASSDRASRMDTQYF. The CDR3 bases are TGTGCCAGCTCAGACAGAGCTAGTCGAATGGATACGCAGTATTTT. The complete variable domain, with remaining parts taken from reference TRBV18 and TRBJ2-3, reads NAGVMQNPRHLVRRRGQEARLRCSPMKGHSHVYWYRQLPEEGLKFMVYLQKENIIDESGMPKERFSAEFPKEGPSILRIQQVVRGDSAAYFCASSDRASRMDTQYFGPGTRLTVL.

V gene TRBV19 combines with J gene TRBJ1-5; D unclear. Trimming removed 3 bases from V and 4 bases from J, with 4 bases in between. The CDR3 runs 12 residues. Germline CDR1 reads LNHDA; CDR2 reads SQIVND (reference sequence). This CDR3 is CASSIPNQPQHF. CDR3 DNA sequence: TGTGCCAGTAGTATTCCGAATCAGCCCCAGCATTTT.

Only a few counts were recorded for this clonotype. This chain connects TRBV2 to TRBJ1-5; D not certain. The CDR3 is made up of 15 amino acids. CDR1 SNHLY and CDR2 FYNNEI come from the germline V gene. Trimming removed 6 bases from V and 5 bases from J, with 17 bases in between. This CDR3 reads CASSLDSGDDQPQHF. CDR3 DNA sequence: TGTGCCAGCAGCCTAGACTCCGGCGACGATCAGCCCCAGCATTTT.

This clonotype was observed many times. The rearrangement uses TRBV7-9 and TRBJ2-1, with 7 bases aligning to TRBD1. Germline assignment: CDR1 SEHNR and CDR2 FQNEAQ (reference sequence). The J segment lost 4 bases and the V segment lost 5 bases, leaving 8 bases of the junction unmatched. The CDR3 extends over 15 amino acids. The CDR3 nucleotides read TGTGCCAGCAGCCCTAAGGGGGCGCGTTACAATGAGCAGTTCTTC. This gives the protein CASSPKGARYNEQFF.

The sample holds many counts of this clonotype. CDR3 loop: CSASYLAGGRDEQFF. CDR3 nucleotides: TGCAGTGCTAGTTACCTAGCGGGAGGGCGCGATGAGCAGTTCTTC. The chain has TRBV20-1 and TRBJ2-1; 12 positions match TRBD2. V was clipped by 3 bases and J by 8 bases; unmatched bases: 8. The CDR3 length is 15 residues. Germline V gives CDR1 DFQATT, CDR2 SNEGSKA (reference sequence).

The chain combines TRBV20-1 with TRBJ2-3, with 8 bases that match TRBD2. Germline values: CDR1 DFQATT, CDR2 SNEGSKA (reference sequence). There are 18 residues in the CDR3. With V trimmed by 0 bases and J by 1 base, 12 bases remained unmatched. The CDR3 DNA sequence: TGCAGTGCTAGAGATCGGGAGGGCCCCACCTCCGGCACAGATACGCAGTATTTT. Its protein is CSARDREGPTSGTDTQYF.

V is TRBV16 and J is TRBJ1-5; 10 bases map to TRBD1. This CDR3 has 15 amino acids. With 5 bases clipped from V and 6 bases from J, the junction kept 7 bases outside the gene matches. CDR1 KGHSY and CDR2 FQNENV come from the germline V gene. The CDR3 loop is CASSSDRGYSQPQHF. The CDR3 DNA reads TGTGCCAGCAGCTCGGACAGGGGGTACTCTCAGCCCCAGCATTTT.

This chain connects TRBV7-2 to TRBJ2-2, with D unresolved. Deletions cut 1 base from V and 6 bases from J, with 6 bases between. The germline V gene has CDR1 SGHTA and CDR2 FQGNSA. CDR3 length: 13 residues. The CDR3 region is CASSLVSSGELFF. CDR3 DNA: TGTGCCAGCAGCTTAGTCTCCTCCGGGGAGCTGTTTTTT. The variable domain in full, completed from reference TRBV7-2 and TRBJ2-2, reads GAGVSQSPSNKVTEKGKDVELRCDPISGHTALYWYRQSLGQGLEFLIYFQGNSAPDKSGLPSDRFSAERTGGSVSTLTIQRTQQEDSAVYLCASSLVSSGELFFGEGSRLTVL.

The table lists this clonotype with many counts. This chain joins TRBV4-3 and TRBJ1-1, with D tentatively TRBD1 (6 bases). The CDR3 is 18 residues long. From germline, CDR1 is LGHNA and CDR2 YSLEER. Trimming removed 2 bases at V and 1 base at J, with 20 bases between. Here the CDR3 DNA reads TGCGCCAGCAGCCAATCCCCCGGGACGAGGGGGAGGAACACTGAAGCTTTCTTT. It codes for CASSQSPGTRGRNTEAFF.

This clonotype was seen a single time. The rearrangement joins TRBV27 to TRBJ2-5; 8 bases are a match to TRBD2. CDR1 and CDR2 (germline): MNHEY, SMNVEV (reference sequence). This CDR3 has 14 residues. J was trimmed by 6 bases and V by 4 bases; bases with no gene match: 7. CDR3 in DNA: TGTGCCAGCAGTTCCGGGACTAGGCCACAGACCCAGTACTTC. It codes for CASSSGTRPQTQYF.

This clonotype was detected a few times. CDR3 sequence: CASRRGSQETQYF. CDR3 nucleotides: TGCGCCAGCAGGCGGGGGTCACAAGAGACCCAGTACTTC. The chain joins TRBV5-1 to TRBJ2-5, with 7 positions matching TRBD2. This CDR3 spans 13 amino acids. Germline loops: CDR1 SGHRS, CDR2 YFSETQ. With V trimmed by 5 bases and J by 2 bases, 3 bases remained unmatched.

In its sample, this clonotype was seen many times. This chain connects TRBV28 to TRBJ2-7; TRBD2 matches 8 bases. Trimming at V came to 2 bases and at J to 5 bases, leaving 11 bases not matched to a gene. Germline CDR1 MDHEN, CDR2 SYDVKM. The CDR3 runs 16 residues. The CDR3 loop is CASSLRSGSARHEQYF. The CDR3 DNA reads TGTGCCAGCAGTTTAAGGAGCGGGAGCGCACGACACGAGCAGTACTTC.

This clonotype was observed a handful of times. The gene calls are TRBV7-9 and TRBJ2-3; TRBD2 is a possible D gene (6 bases). CDR3 length equals 17 residues. Trimming cost V 4 bases and J 3 bases, with 20 bases left between them. The germline CDR1 and CDR2 sequences are SEHNR and FQNEAQ (reference sequence). The CDR3 reads CASSSVAGGAGTDTQYF. For the CDR3, the DNA is TGTGCCAGCAGCTCGGTCGCTGGAGGGGCCGGGACAGATACGCAGTATTTT.

The rearrangement uses TRBV7-8 and TRBJ2-2, with D possibly matching TRBD2 (5 bases). Germline V gene data show CDR1 as SGHVS and CDR2 as FQNEAQ. Trimming took off 3 bases at V and 6 bases at J, with 11 bases between the two ends. CDR3 length: 14 amino acids. The CDR3 here is CASSLGSVAGELFF. CDR3 coding DNA: TGTGCCAGCAGCTTGGGTAGCGTGGCCGGGGAGCTGTTTTTT.

This clonotype turned up a few times. The chain recombines TRBV2 with TRBJ2-3, with 7 bases that match TRBD2. Germline V gene lookup returns CDR1 SNHLY and CDR2 FYNNEI. The CDR3 extends over 14 amino acids. With 6 bases clipped from V and 7 bases from J, the junction kept 10 bases outside the gene matches. The DNA for the CDR3 is TGTGCCAGCAGCGTGCGGCGGGAGCCGAATACGCAGTATTTT. Its translation: CASSVRREPNTQYF.